Below are 20 T cell receptor beta chains sequenced from a single sample in a study of cytomegalovirus exposure and HLA in healthy donors. PCR amplification relied on 60 Vbeta primers (plus 13 Jbeta primers). The table came from immunoSEQ multiplex PCR; TCRdb's copy has only in-frame clones and leaves some out. The sample includes around 150,000 clones, more than 70% of them seen just once. Sequencing used PBMCs. Receptors originate from a man aged 50-59 years in good health and CMV-seropositive.

The gene calls are TRBV9 and TRBJ1-4, with D maybe TRBD1 (5 bases). Germline CDR1 and CDR2: SGDLS and YYNGEE. This CDR3 comprises 11 residues. The CDR3 nucleotides read TGTCTGGGGCAGACAAATGAAAAACTGTTTTTT. Translating gives CLGQTNEKLFF.

This clone was seen a few times. The chain carries TRBV5-1 and TRBJ1-2, with D uncertain. CDR3 length: 14 amino acids. V dropped 0 bases and J dropped 7 bases, with 13 bases sitting between them. Germline CDR1 and CDR2: SGHRS and YFSETQ. In nucleotides, the CDR3 is TGCGCCAGCAGCTTGGATCCGGTGATCGCTGGCTACACCTTC. Its protein product is CASSLDPVIAGYTF.

V and J are TRBV7-9 and TRBJ1-6; D is unresolved. CDR3 length equals 14 residues. Germline-derived CDR1 and CDR2 are SEHNR and FQNEAQ (reference sequence). With 1 base removed from V and 7 bases from J, the gap between germline ends came to 8 bases. The CDR3 sequence: CASSLDTGNSPLHF. The DNA of the CDR3 is TGTGCCAGCAGCTTAGATACGGGGAATTCACCCCTCCACTTT.

The chain couples TRBV29-1 to TRBJ1-2; D may be TRBD1 (5 bases). V lost 0 bases and J 7 bases, leaving 18 bases between the germline ends. This CDR3 comprises 15 residues. From germline, CDR1 is SQVTM and CDR2 ANQGSEA. The CDR3 bases are TGCAGCGTTGAAGATCCGCCAGGGTGGACGAGTGGCTACACCTTC. Translating it yields CSVEDPPGWTSGYTF.

The chain combines TRBV19 with TRBJ1-1, with 10 bases that match TRBD1. The J segment lost 5 bases and the V segment lost 6 bases, leaving 3 bases of the junction unmatched. This CDR3 has 13 residues. Germline values: CDR1 LNHDA, CDR2 SQIVND (reference sequence). The CDR3 sequence: CASRWDRGTEAFF. CDR3 sequence (DNA): TGTGCCAGTAGGTGGGACAGGGGTACTGAAGCTTTCTTT.

The chain couples TRBV2 to TRBJ2-7; 7 bases agree with TRBD2. This CDR3 contains 13 residues. CDR1 is SNHLY and CDR2 is FYNNEI in the germline V gene. Trimming removed 6 bases from V and 4 bases from J; junction bases left unmatched: 6. The CDR3 sequence: CASRPTGGYEQYF. The CDR3 coding sequence is TGTGCCAGCAGACCCACGGGGGGTTACGAGCAGTACTTC.

Turning to this clone: This sample includes further DNA sequences coding for the same CDR3. The rearrangement uses TRBV2 and TRBJ1-1; tentative D call: TRBD1 (6 bases). Looked up from germline, CDR1 is SNHLY and CDR2 is FYNNEI. Trimming took 1 base from V and 4 from J, leaving 7 bases between them. The CDR3 is 13 amino acids. CDR3 nucleotides: TGTGCCAGCAGTGAAGAAGGGGGCACTGAAGCTTTCTTT. Its translation is CASSEEGGTEAFF.

The chain carries TRBV27 and TRBJ2-7; D may be TRBD2 (7 bases). This CDR3 region has 12 residues. V lost 5 bases to trimming and J lost 6 bases, with 11 bases between them. The germline gives CDR1 MNHEY, CDR2 SMNVEV (reference sequence). The CDR3 bases are TGTGCCAGCAGTGCGAGGGGGGGCGAGCAGTACTTC. This codes for CASSARGGEQYF.

The rearrangement joins TRBV10-3 to TRBJ1-1; 7 bases are shared with TRBD1. Germline loops: CDR1 ENHRY, CDR2 SYGVKD. The J segment lost 0 bases and the V segment lost 6 bases, leaving 4 bases of the junction unmatched. The CDR3 spans 14 residues. The CDR3 protein is CAIRGGQMNTEAFF. Written as DNA, the CDR3 is TGTGCCATCAGGGGGGGACAGATGAACACTGAAGCTTTCTTT.

The CDR3 loop reads CASSLARPEGPQHF. DNA for the CDR3: TGTGCCAGCAGCTTAGCCCGCCCTGAGGGACCCCAGCATTTT. The V call is TRBV7-2, the J call TRBJ1-5; D is unresolved. V lost 0 bases and J lost 10, with 13 bases in between. Germline V gives CDR1 SGHTA, CDR2 FQGNSA. This CDR3 is 14 amino acids long.

To note about this clone: Sequence at one end of the junction differs from germline and may be a read error. The V call is TRBV7-3, the J call TRBJ2-5, with 9 positions matching TRBD1. The CDR3 is 14 amino acids. CDR1 and CDR2 from the germline V gene are SGHTA and FQGTGA. The CDR3 nucleotides read TGTGCCAGCAGCCTAACAGGGGGCGGGGAGACCCAGTACTTC. Protein: CASSLTGGGETQYF.

The chain recombines TRBV7-6 with TRBJ2-3, with 7 bases lining up with TRBD2. J gave up 14 bases and V 2 bases, and 13 bases lay outside the gene matches. Germline CDR1 reads SGHVS; CDR2 reads FNYEAQ. This CDR3 has 14 residues. CDR3 protein: CASSLSPQIRGGYF. CDR3 nucleotides: TGTGCCAGCAGCTTAAGTCCACAGATACGCGGGGGGTATTTT.

Regarding this clone: The same CDR3 can be traced to other DNA sequences in this sample. The V gene is TRBV2, the J gene TRBJ2-7; 13 bases line up with TRBD2. Germline CDR1 reads SNHLY; CDR2 reads FYNNEI. The CDR3 extends over 14 amino acids. V lost 11 bases and J lost 3; bases outside the gene matches: 7. The CDR3, as DNA: TGTGCCCAGAGACTAGCGGGGGGCAGCTACGAGCAGTACTTC. Protein sequence: CAQRLAGGSYEQYF.

The rearrangement links TRBV9 to TRBJ2-1, with D tentatively TRBD2 (6 bases). The CDR3 length is 13 residues. Germline CDR1 is SGDLS and CDR2 is YYNGEE. V was trimmed by 4 bases and J by 10 bases, leaving 15 bases between them. The CDR3, as DNA: TGTGCCAGCAGCCCTGCGGCGGGGCGGGAGCAGTTCTTC. Its translation is CASSPAAGREQFF.

The chain has TRBV5-1 and TRBJ2-7; D might be TRBD1 (6 bases). Germline loops: CDR1 SGHRS, CDR2 YFSETQ. This CDR3 spans 14 amino acids. The germline V and J ends were trimmed by 3 bases and 1 base, with 11 bases remaining between them. In DNA form, the CDR3 reads TGCGCCAGCAGCTCAGGACAGACTTCCTACGAGCAGTACTTC. This gives the protein CASSSGQTSYEQYF. The entire variable domain, with the rest obtained from reference TRBV5-1 and TRBJ2-7, is as follows: KAGVTQTPRYLIKTRGQQVTLSCSPISGHRSVSWYQQTPGQGLQFLFEYFSETQRNKGNFPGRFSGRQFSNSRSEMNVSTLELGDSALYLCASSSGQTSYEQYFGPGTRLTVT.

The genes are TRBV5-4 and TRBJ2-7, with 11 bases fitting TRBD1. The length of the CDR3 is 14 residues. Germline CDR1 reads SGHNT; CDR2 reads YYREEE (reference sequence). The junction had 6 bases not matched to a gene; V was cut back by 4 bases and J by 6 bases. The CDR3 sequence is CASSRGQGAGEQYF. The CDR3 bases are TGTGCCAGCAGCCGCGGACAGGGGGCGGGCGAGCAGTACTTC.

This clone was seen a handful of times. The CDR3 DNA reads as TGTGCCAGCAGCTGGAATCCGGGACAGCTTAATGAAAAACTGTTTTTT. This codes for CASSWNPGQLNEKLFF. The chain couples TRBV7-2 to TRBJ1-4; 7 bases are a match to TRBD1. The CDR3 contains 16 residues. The V and J ends lost 4 bases and 4 bases, in that order; junction bases with no gene match: 9. Germline V gives CDR1 SGHTA, CDR2 FQGNSA.

This chain links TRBV19 with TRBJ2-7; possible D gene TRBD2, 7 bases. The CDR3 runs 16 residues. Germline V gene lookup returns CDR1 LNHDA and CDR2 SQIVND (reference sequence). Deletions cut 1 base from V and 2 bases from J, with 15 bases between. The CDR3 here is CASSIATTGRAYEQYF. CDR3 coding DNA: TGTGCCAGTAGTATAGCCACTACAGGGAGGGCCTACGAGCAGTACTTC.

The chain links TRBV29-1 to TRBJ1-1; D not resolved. CDR1 and CDR2 from the germline V gene are SQVTM and ANQGSEA. The length of the CDR3 is 13 residues. The V and J ends lost 2 bases and 1 base respectively, with 8 bases between them. In nucleotides, the CDR3 is TGCAGCGTTGAAAACAGAGCGAACACTGAAGCTTTCTTT. This codes for CSVENRANTEAFF.

J is TRBJ2-7 and V is TRBV7-2; tentative D call: TRBD1 (6 bases). CDR3 length equals 13 residues. The ends were cut back, 3 bases at V and 12 bases at J, with 18 bases in the middle. Germline V gene data show CDR1 as SGHTA and CDR2 as FQGNSA. DNA of the CDR3: TGTGCCAGCAGCTTTATCGAGTGGTCAGGGGTGTACTTC. Translating gives CASSFIEWSGVYF.